Shown below are 12 T cell receptor beta chains from a single sample sequenced in a study of lymphopenia after photon versus proton radiotherapy. TCRdb's table, derived via immunoSEQ multiplex PCR, lists solely in-frame clones and lacks some. The sample records 150,000 or so clones, roughly nine tenths being singletons. The source was peripheral blood, collected from a patient treated with photon-based radiotherapy. The receptors stem from a man aged 50 to 59 with gastric cancer.

For the CDR3, the DNA is TGTGCCAGCAGTTACGGGACATCCCGTGAAAAACTGTTTTTT. This gives the protein CASSYGTSREKLFF. This chain uses TRBV6-5 with TRBJ1-4; tentatively, D is TRBD1 (6 bases). Germline loops: CDR1 MNHEY, CDR2 SVGAGI. Trimming took off 2 bases at V and 7 bases at J, with 11 bases between the two ends. The CDR3 contains 14 residues.

V is TRBV6-5 and J is TRBJ1-4, with 7 bases fitting TRBD1. Germline V gives CDR1 MNHEY, CDR2 SVGAGI. The J segment lost 0 bases and the V segment lost 6 bases, leaving 1 base of the junction unmatched. CDR3 size: 14 residues. The CDR3 DNA sequence: TGTGCCAGCAGGGGACAGACAACTAATGAAAAACTGTTTTTT. Protein product: CASRGQTTNEKLFF.

V is TRBV2 and J is TRBJ1-1; D not resolved. The V gene's germline CDR1 is SNHLY and CDR2 FYNNEI. This CDR3 is 14 amino acids long. The ends were cut back, 3 bases at V and 1 base at J, with 9 bases in the middle. The CDR3 coding sequence is TGTGCCAGCAGTGATCGCGGTCGGAACACTGAAGCTTTCTTT. It translates to CASSDRGRNTEAFF. Filled out from reference TRBV2 and TRBJ1-1, the complete variable domain reads EPEVTQTPSHQVTQMGQEVILRCVPISNHLYFYWYRQILGQKVEFLVSFYNNEISEKSEIFDDQFSVERPDGSNFTLKIRSTKLEDSAMYFCASSDRGRNTEAFFGQGTRLTVV.

The J gene is TRBJ1-4, the V gene TRBV19; D remains ambiguous. Germline CDR1 LNHDA, CDR2 SQIVND (reference sequence). The V and J ends lost 3 bases and 3 bases respectively, with 5 bases between them. The CDR3 is 13 amino acids. The CDR3 sequence is CASSIRANEKLFF. Written as DNA, the CDR3 is TGTGCCAGTAGTATTCGGGCTAATGAAAAACTGTTTTTT.

This rearrangement joins TRBV6-1 to TRBJ2-7, with TRBD2 matching 7 bases. The CDR3 covers 13 residues. The germline V gene encodes CDR1 MNHNS and CDR2 SASEGT. Losses at the gene ends were 6 bases for V and 6 bases for J; bases not matched to a gene: 8. CDR3 sequence reads: CASSLWREREQYF. For the CDR3, the DNA is TGTGCCAGCAGCCTCTGGCGGGAGCGCGAGCAGTACTTC.

The V gene is TRBV28, the J gene TRBJ2-1; D unclear. Germline values: CDR1 MDHEN, CDR2 SYDVKM. This CDR3 is 14 amino acids long. V lost 4 bases to trimming and J lost 8 bases, with 15 bases between them. The chain's CDR3 is CASSYPRSIDEQFF. In DNA form, the CDR3 reads TGTGCCAGCAGTTACCCCCGGAGCATCGATGAGCAGTTCTTC.

The chain is built from TRBV6-5 and TRBJ1-1, with D perhaps matching TRBD1 (6 bases). The V gene lost 8 bases and the J gene lost 5 bases, with 15 bases spanning the gap. The CDR3 is 13 residues long. Looked up from germline, CDR1 is MNHEY and CDR2 is SVGAGI. The CDR3 DNA reads TGTGCCAGCCGTCCGCGGGGGCTGACTGAAGCTTTCTTT. It encodes CASRPRGLTEAFF.

V gene TRBV4-3 combines with J gene TRBJ1-2; no clear D. There are 13 residues in the CDR3. Germline CDR1 reads LGHNA; CDR2 reads YSLEER. The V and J ends lost 0 bases and 4 bases respectively, with 6 bases between them. The CDR3 is CASSQDQRYGYTF. The CDR3 bases are TGCGCCAGCAGCCAAGATCAGCGCTATGGCTACACCTTC.

The rearrangement joins TRBV30 to TRBJ2-1, with 7 positions matching TRBD1. The CDR3 loop spans 13 amino acids. Per germline, CDR1 GTSNPN and CDR2 SVGIG (reference sequence). V was pared by 3 bases and J by 5 bases, with 4 bases of the junction left unmatched. CDR3 region: CAWRPGQHNEQFF. The CDR3 DNA is TGTGCCTGGAGGCCGGGACAGCACAATGAGCAGTTCTTC.

This chain links TRBV29-1 with TRBJ2-3; tentatively, D is TRBD2 (6 bases). Trimming left V 4 bases short and J 6 bases short, with 11 bases between. From germline, CDR1 is SQVTM and CDR2 ANQGSEA. The CDR3 sequence is 12 residues long. The CDR3 spells CSVVLGLDTQYF. DNA for the CDR3: TGCAGCGTTGTTCTGGGACTGGATACGCAGTATTTT.

CDR3 in DNA: TGCGCCAGCAGCCCTGGACAGGGCCAGACCCTTAATGAAAAACTGTTTTTT. Translation gives CASSPGQGQTLNEKLFF. The V call is TRBV5-1, the J call TRBJ1-4, with TRBD1 matching over 8 bases. CDR3 length: 17 amino acids. Germline CDR1 SGHRS, CDR2 YFSETQ. V lost 4 bases, J lost 4 bases, and 12 bases stayed unmatched.

This clone was observed a single time. The chain couples TRBV6-5 to TRBJ2-7; D uncertain. V was shortened by 6 bases and J by 3 bases, with 9 bases between the two germline ends. Germline loops: CDR1 MNHEY, CDR2 SVGAGI. This CDR3 has 12 residues. CDR3 sequence (DNA): TGTGCCAGCAGCTCCCGGTTCTACGAGCAGTACTTC. Its protein is CASSSRFYEQYF.